Shown below are 18 T cell receptor beta chains from a single sample sequenced in a study of technical replicates of blood from a few donors. Assay used: immunoSEQ multiplex PCR; TCRdb lists only in-frame clones, some missing. The profile shows 75,000 to 100,000 clones, about 95% of them singletons. The sequenced sample consisted of T cells isolated from PBMCs. These receptors were taken from a human donor in good health.

The V gene is TRBV19, the J gene TRBJ2-5; 8 bases are a match to TRBD2. The germline V gene has CDR1 LNHDA and CDR2 SQIVND (reference sequence). CDR3 size: 13 residues. The trim removed 6 bases at V and 4 bases at J, leaving 4 bases unmatched. CDR3 residues: CASSTGRVETQYF. The CDR3 coding sequence is TGTGCCAGTAGCACCGGGAGGGTAGAGACCCAGTACTTC.

V usage is TRBV5-6 and J usage is TRBJ2-1; 7 bases are shared with TRBD1. Germline loops: CDR1 SGHDT, CDR2 YYEEEE. This CDR3 contains 15 residues. Losses at the gene ends were 6 bases for V and 0 bases for J; bases not matched to a gene: 6. CDR3 in amino acids: CASKDTGDSYNEQFF. The CDR3 DNA reads TGTGCCAGCAAGGATACAGGGGACTCCTACAATGAGCAGTTCTTC. The full variable domain, its missing parts supplied by reference TRBV5-6 and TRBJ2-1, is DAGVTQSPTHLIKTRGQQVTLRCSPKSGHDTVSWYQQALGQGPQFIFQYYEEEERQRGNFPDRFSGHQFPNYSSELNVNALLLGDSALYLCASKDTGDSYNEQFFGPGTRLTVL.

The chain links TRBV2 to TRBJ1-4; TRBD1 is a possible D gene (5 bases). The CDR3 consists of 13 residues. The germline V gene encodes CDR1 SNHLY and CDR2 FYNNEI. V shed 6 bases and J shed 3 bases, with 8 bases lying between them. CDR3 residues: CASSDSPNEKLFF. In nucleotides, the CDR3 is TGTGCCAGCAGCGACAGCCCTAATGAAAAACTGTTTTTT.

This clone was observed once. The chain carries TRBV5-8 and TRBJ2-1, with D perhaps TRBD1 (6 bases). This CDR3 has 15 residues. V gave up 4 bases and J gave up 4 bases, with 15 bases separating them. Germline loops: CDR1 SGHTS, CDR2 YDEGEE. CDR3: CASSTHGTRYNEQFF. The CDR3 nucleotides read TGTGCCAGCAGCACACACGGGACAAGATACAATGAGCAGTTCTTC.

The V gene is TRBV28, the J gene TRBJ2-7; 11 bases agree with TRBD1. The CDR3 has 14 amino acids. V lost 7 bases, J lost 2 bases, and 4 bases stayed unmatched. The germline gives CDR1 MDHEN, CDR2 SYDVKM. The CDR3 DNA reads TGTGCCAGCACCCAGGGACAGGGGGCCTACGAGCAGTACTTC. It translates to CASTQGQGAYEQYF.

The V call is TRBV28, the J call TRBJ2-1, with D perhaps matching TRBD1 (6 bases). Trimming cost V 8 bases and J 0 bases, with 11 bases left between them. This CDR3 region has 14 residues. Germline CDR1 is MDHEN and CDR2 is SYDVKM. This CDR3 is CASGTGSSYNEQFF. DNA for the CDR3: TGTGCCAGCGGTACAGGGAGCTCCTACAATGAGCAGTTCTTC. The variable domain in full, completed from reference TRBV28 and TRBJ2-1, reads DVKVTQSSRYLVKRTGEKVFLECVQDMDHENMFWYRQDPGLGLRLIYFSYDVKMKEKGDIPEGYSVSREKKERFSLILESASTNQTSMYLCASGTGSSYNEQFFGPGTRLTVL.

This rearrangement joins TRBV27 to TRBJ1-2; 10 nucleotides match TRBD1. Germline CDR1 MNHEY, CDR2 SMNVEV (reference sequence). This CDR3 comprises 15 residues. V lost 3 bases, J lost 0 bases, and 1 base stayed unmatched. For the CDR3, the DNA is TGTGCCAGCAGTTTCGGGACAGGGGCTAACTATGGCTACACCTTC. Translating it yields CASSFGTGANYGYTF.

The CDR3 here is CATSGKRQASYNSPLHF. Here the CDR3 DNA reads TGTGCCACCAGCGGCAAACGACAGGCCAGCTATAATTCACCCCTCCACTTT. This chain connects TRBV15 to TRBJ1-6; the D gene is possibly TRBD1 (6 bases). This CDR3 has 17 amino acids. V shed 5 bases and J shed 3 bases, with 17 bases lying between them. Germline CDR1 and CDR2: LNHNV and YYDKDF (reference sequence).

The chain couples TRBV6-1 to TRBJ1-1; D is ambiguous. The V gene's germline CDR1 is MNHNS and CDR2 SASEGT. Trimming pared 4 bases from V and 5 bases from J, leaving 14 bases between. The CDR3 runs 14 residues. CDR3 loop: CASSGPAWFTEAFF. The CDR3 coding sequence is TGTGCCAGCAGTGGGCCCGCTTGGTTTACTGAAGCTTTCTTT.

J is TRBJ2-1 and V is TRBV4-1, with 10 nucleotides matching TRBD2. Germline CDR1 MGHRA, CDR2 YSYEKL. Trimming at V came to 4 bases and at J to 8 bases, leaving 14 bases not matched to a gene. The CDR3 is 17 residues long. The CDR3 coding sequence is TGCGCCAGCAGCCCCTCTTCCCGGCTAGCGGGAGCGGATGAGCAGTTCTTC. This gives the protein CASSPSSRLAGADEQFF.

The V call is TRBV9, the J call TRBJ1-4; weak D call: TRBD1 (5 bases). Trimming cost V 3 bases and J 6 bases, with 12 bases left between them. The CDR3 has 14 amino acids. The germline gives CDR1 SGDLS, CDR2 YYNGEE. In nucleotides, the CDR3 is TGTGCCAGCAGCGGCCCGCCAGGGCATGAAAAACTGTTTTTT. Translation: CASSGPPGHEKLFF.

This clone was observed a single time. In DNA form, the CDR3 reads TGTGCCAGTATCCGAGGTCTCGGAGAGACCCAGTACTTC. Translated, it gives CASIRGLGETQYF. The J gene is TRBJ2-5, the V gene TRBV7-9; D gene unclear. This CDR3 spans 13 amino acids. The germline V gene encodes CDR1 SEHNR and CDR2 FQNEAQ (reference sequence). Trimming took 9 bases from V and 4 from J, leaving 15 bases between them.

The rearrangement links TRBV5-1 to TRBJ2-7; maybe TRBD1 (6 bases). The CDR3 is 14 amino acids. Trimming stripped 4 bases from V and 1 base from J, with 12 bases between. Germline V gene sequence: CDR1 SGHRS, CDR2 YFSETQ. CDR3 residues: CASSTSGTSYEQYF. The CDR3 nucleotides are TGCGCCAGCAGCACGTCCGGGACATCCTACGAGCAGTACTTC.

The J gene is TRBJ2-7, the V gene TRBV7-2; D may be TRBD1 (5 bases). In germline, CDR1 is SGHTA, CDR2 FQGNSA. V lost 5 bases, J lost 0 bases, and 14 bases lay in between. This CDR3 contains 15 residues. CDR3 coding DNA: TGTGCCAGCAGCGCAGGGTATGTTATCTCCTACGAGCAGTACTTC. Amino acid sequence: CASSAGYVISYEQYF. The variable domain in full, completed from reference TRBV7-2 and TRBJ2-7, reads GAGVSQSPSNKVTEKGKDVELRCDPISGHTALYWYRQSLGQGLEFLIYFQGNSAPDKSGLPSDRFSAERTGGSVSTLTIQRTQQEDSAVYLCASSAGYVISYEQYFGPGTRLTVT.

V and J are TRBV4-2 and TRBJ2-1, with 8 bases matching TRBD2. After removal of 1 base from V and 1 base from J, the junction contained 9 bases not matched to a gene. There are 18 residues in the CDR3. Germline V gene data show CDR1 as LGHNA and CDR2 as YNFKEQ. In nucleotides, the CDR3 is TGTGCCAGCAGCCAAGGGACTAGCCGTATCCGATCCTACAATGAGCAGTTCTTC. As protein: CASSQGTSRIRSYNEQFF.

The chain joins TRBV7-3 to TRBJ1-5, with 12 bases fitting TRBD1. V lost 5 bases, J lost 3 bases, and 17 bases stayed unmatched. Germline lookup yields CDR1 SGHTA and CDR2 FQGTGA. The CDR3 has 20 amino acids. CDR3 nucleotide sequence: TGTGCCAGCAGCCCCGGTGGGGCCTCATGGGGACAGGGGGCCAATCAGCCCCAGCATTTT. Amino acid sequence: CASSPGGASWGQGANQPQHF.

The V call is TRBV7-3, the J call TRBJ2-5, with 14 nucleotides matching TRBD2. Germline V gives CDR1 SGHTA, CDR2 FQGTGA. V was clipped by 5 bases and J by 4 bases; unmatched bases: 12. The CDR3 contains 18 residues. The CDR3 nucleotides read TGTGCCAGCAGCCCTCGACTAGCGGGGGGGCCGGGGAGAGAGACCCAGTACTTC. Protein sequence: CASSPRLAGGPGRETQYF.

This chain joins TRBV9 and TRBJ1-5; D may be TRBD1 (6 bases). The length of the CDR3 is 15 residues. V gave up 4 bases and J gave up 0 bases, with 11 bases separating them. From germline, CDR1 is SGDLS and CDR2 YYNGEE. The CDR3 loop reads CASSPRGGSNQPQHF. The CDR3 DNA reads as TGTGCCAGCAGCCCTAGAGGGGGTAGCAATCAGCCCCAGCATTTT.